This section outlines one T cell receptor (beta chain) sequence together with its context. Looked up from germline, CDR1 is MGHRA and CDR2 is YSYEKL. The CDR3 sequence is 14 residues long. Trimming at V came to 1 base and at J to 6 bases, leaving 1 base not matched to a gene. This sample stems from a study of blood T cell repertoires in COVID-19. Study context: Samples taken during acute and convalescent COVID-19 were collected in the United States, Italy and Spain. From T cells, B-cell-depleted T cells, or PBMCs came the material, which was cDNA or gDNA.

In the original analysis: Estimation of nucleated cell counts was performed using reference gene primer amplification. Sequenced by immunoSEQ multiplex PCR; TCRdb stores in-frame clones only, minus some. V and J calls and clone size come straight from that table; D and trimming were deduced from the DNA. Found here are over 90,000 clones, about 88% of them singletons; the top ten hold 6.2%. The rearrangement joins TRBV4-1 to TRBJ2-4, with 9 bases matching TRBD1. Sample: peripheral blood. The source is a human donor in a cohort sampled during active COVID-19. The CDR3 spells CASSQGTGANIQYF. DNA for the CDR3: TGCGCCAGCAGCCAAGGGACAGGGGCAAACATTCAGTACTTC.